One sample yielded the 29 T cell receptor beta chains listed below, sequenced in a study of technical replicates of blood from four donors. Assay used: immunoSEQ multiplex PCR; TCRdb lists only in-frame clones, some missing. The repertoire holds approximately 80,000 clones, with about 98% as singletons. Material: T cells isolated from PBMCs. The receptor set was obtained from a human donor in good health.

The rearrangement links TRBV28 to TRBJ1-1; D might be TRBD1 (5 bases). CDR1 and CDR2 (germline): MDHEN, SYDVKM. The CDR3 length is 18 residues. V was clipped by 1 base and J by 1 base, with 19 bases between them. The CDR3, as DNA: TGTGCCAGCAGTTTATTCACCCAGGGCAGGCCCGCGAACACTGAAGCTTTCTTT. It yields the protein CASSLFTQGRPANTEAFF. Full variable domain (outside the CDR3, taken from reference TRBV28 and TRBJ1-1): DVKVTQSSRYLVKRTGEKVFLECVQDMDHENMFWYRQDPGLGLRLIYFSYDVKMKEKGDIPEGYSVSREKKERFSLILESASTNQTSMYLCASSLFTQGRPANTEAFFGQGTRLTVV.

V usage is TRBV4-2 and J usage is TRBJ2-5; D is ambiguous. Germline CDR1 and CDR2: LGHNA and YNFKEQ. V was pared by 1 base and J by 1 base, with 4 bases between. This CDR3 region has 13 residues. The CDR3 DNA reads TGTGCCAGCAGCCAAGCTTTCCAAGAGACCCAGTACTTC. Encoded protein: CASSQAFQETQYF.

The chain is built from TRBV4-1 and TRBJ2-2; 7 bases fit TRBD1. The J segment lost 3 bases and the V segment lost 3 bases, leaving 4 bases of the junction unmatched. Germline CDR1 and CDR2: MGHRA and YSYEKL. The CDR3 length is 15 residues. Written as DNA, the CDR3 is TGCGCCAGCAGCCAGCCTGACAGGGACACCGGGGAGCTGTTTTTT. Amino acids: CASSQPDRDTGELFF.

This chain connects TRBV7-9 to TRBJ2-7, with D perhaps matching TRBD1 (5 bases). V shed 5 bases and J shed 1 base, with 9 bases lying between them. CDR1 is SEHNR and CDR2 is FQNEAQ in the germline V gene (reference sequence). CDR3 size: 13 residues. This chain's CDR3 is CASSKQVSYEQYF. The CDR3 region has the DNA TGTGCCAGCAGCAAACAGGTATCCTACGAGCAGTACTTC.

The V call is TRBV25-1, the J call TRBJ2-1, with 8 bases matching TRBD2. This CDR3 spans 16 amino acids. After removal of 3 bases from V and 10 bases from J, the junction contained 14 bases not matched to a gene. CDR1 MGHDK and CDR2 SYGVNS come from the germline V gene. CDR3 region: CASSDHQRGSGGEQFF. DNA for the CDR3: TGTGCCAGCAGTGACCACCAGCGGGGGTCCGGCGGGGAGCAGTTCTTC.

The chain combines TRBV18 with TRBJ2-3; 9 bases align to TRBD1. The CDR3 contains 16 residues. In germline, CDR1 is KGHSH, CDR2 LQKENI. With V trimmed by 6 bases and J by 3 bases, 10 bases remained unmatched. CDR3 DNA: TGTGCCAGCTCCCGGGGACAGGGTAGGCGGACAGATACGCAGTATTTT. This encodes CASSRGQGRRTDTQYF.

The DNA of the CDR3 is TGCGCCAGCAGCCAAGTTCCTTTGGGACAGGGCAGCGATGGCTACACCTTC. Translating it yields CASSQVPLGQGSDGYTF. The chain carries TRBV4-1 and TRBJ1-2; 9 bases map to TRBD1. The CDR3 length is 17 residues. V lost 1 base, J lost 6 bases, and 12 bases stayed unmatched. CDR1 and CDR2 (germline): MGHRA, YSYEKL.

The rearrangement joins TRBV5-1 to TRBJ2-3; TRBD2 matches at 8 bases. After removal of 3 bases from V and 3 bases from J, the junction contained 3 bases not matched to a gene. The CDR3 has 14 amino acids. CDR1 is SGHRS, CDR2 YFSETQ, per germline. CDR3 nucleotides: TGCGCCAGCAGCTCGGGACTAGTGACAGATACGCAGTATTTT. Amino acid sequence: CASSSGLVTDTQYF.

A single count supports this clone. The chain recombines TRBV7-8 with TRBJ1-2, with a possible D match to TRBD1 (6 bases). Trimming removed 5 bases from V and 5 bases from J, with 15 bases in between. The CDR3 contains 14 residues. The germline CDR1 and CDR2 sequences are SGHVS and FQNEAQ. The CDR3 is CASSRLQGPYGYTF. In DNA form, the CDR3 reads TGTGCCAGCAGCAGGTTACAGGGCCCGTATGGCTACACCTTC.

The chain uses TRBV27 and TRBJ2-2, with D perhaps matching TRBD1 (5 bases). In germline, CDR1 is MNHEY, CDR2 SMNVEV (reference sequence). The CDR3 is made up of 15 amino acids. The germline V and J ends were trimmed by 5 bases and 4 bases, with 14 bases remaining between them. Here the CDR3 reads CASSLDNGPTGELFF. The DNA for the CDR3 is TGTGCCAGCAGTCTGGACAACGGCCCCACCGGGGAGCTGTTTTTT.

The CDR3 DNA sequence: TGTGCCACCAGACGTAGCGGGAGTGGATCCTACGAGCAGTACTTC. The encoded protein is CATRRSGSGSYEQYF. The rearrangement uses TRBV15 and TRBJ2-7; 9 nucleotides line up with TRBD2. Trimming took 6 bases from V and 1 from J; bases not matched to a gene: 7. The CDR3 covers 15 residues. Germline CDR1 LNHNV, CDR2 YYDKDF (reference sequence).

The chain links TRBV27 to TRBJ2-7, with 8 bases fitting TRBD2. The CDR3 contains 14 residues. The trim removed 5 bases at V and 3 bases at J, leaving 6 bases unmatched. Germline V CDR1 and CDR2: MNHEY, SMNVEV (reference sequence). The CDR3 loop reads CASSGSGSIYEQYF. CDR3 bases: TGTGCCAGCAGTGGGAGCGGGAGCATCTACGAGCAGTACTTC.

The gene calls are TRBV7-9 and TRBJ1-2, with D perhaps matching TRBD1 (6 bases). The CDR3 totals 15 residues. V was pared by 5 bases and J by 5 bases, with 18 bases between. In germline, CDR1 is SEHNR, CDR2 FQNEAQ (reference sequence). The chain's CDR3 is CASSLITTGYYGYTF. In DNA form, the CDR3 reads TGTGCCAGCAGCCTAATTACGACAGGCTATTATGGCTACACCTTC.

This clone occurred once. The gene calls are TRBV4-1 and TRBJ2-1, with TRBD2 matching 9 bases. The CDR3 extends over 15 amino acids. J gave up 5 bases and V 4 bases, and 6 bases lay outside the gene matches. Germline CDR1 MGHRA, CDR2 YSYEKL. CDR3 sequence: CASSLPGLADNEQFF. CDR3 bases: TGCGCCAGCAGCCTACCGGGACTAGCAGACAATGAGCAGTTCTTC.

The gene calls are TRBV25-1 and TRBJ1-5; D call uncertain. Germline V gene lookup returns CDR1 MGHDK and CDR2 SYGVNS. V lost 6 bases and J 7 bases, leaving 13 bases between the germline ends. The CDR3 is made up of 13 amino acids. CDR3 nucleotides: TGTGCCAGCAGCGAGGATTATTACCAGCCCCAGCATTTT. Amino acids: CASSEDYYQPQHF.

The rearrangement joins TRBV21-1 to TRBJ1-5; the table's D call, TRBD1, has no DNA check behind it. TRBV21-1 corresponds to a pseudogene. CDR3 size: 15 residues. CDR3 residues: CASSRRQGCNQPQHF. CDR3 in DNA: TGTGCCAGCAGCAGAAGACAGGGTTGCAATCAGCCCCAGCATTTT.

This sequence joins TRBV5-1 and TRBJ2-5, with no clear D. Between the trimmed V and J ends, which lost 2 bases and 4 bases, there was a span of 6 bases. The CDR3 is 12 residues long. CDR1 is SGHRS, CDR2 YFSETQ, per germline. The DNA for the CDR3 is TGCGCCAGCAGCTTTGGCGGAGAGACCCAGTACTTC. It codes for CASSFGGETQYF.

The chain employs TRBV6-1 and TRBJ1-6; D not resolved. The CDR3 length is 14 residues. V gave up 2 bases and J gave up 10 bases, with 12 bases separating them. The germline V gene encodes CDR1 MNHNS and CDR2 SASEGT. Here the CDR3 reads CASSEMWAKSPLHF. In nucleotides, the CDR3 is TGTGCCAGCAGTGAAATGTGGGCTAAATCACCCCTCCACTTT.

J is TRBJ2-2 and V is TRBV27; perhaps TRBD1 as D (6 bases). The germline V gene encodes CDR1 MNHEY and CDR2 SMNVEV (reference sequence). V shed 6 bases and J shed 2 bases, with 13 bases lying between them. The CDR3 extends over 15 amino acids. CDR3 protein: CASSRNRVNTGELFF. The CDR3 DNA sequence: TGTGCCAGCAGCAGGAACAGGGTTAACACCGGGGAGCTGTTTTTT.

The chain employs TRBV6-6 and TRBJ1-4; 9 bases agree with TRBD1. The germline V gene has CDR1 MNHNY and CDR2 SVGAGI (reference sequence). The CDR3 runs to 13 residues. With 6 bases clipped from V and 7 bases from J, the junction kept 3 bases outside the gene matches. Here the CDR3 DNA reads TGTGCCAGCAGGGACAGGGGAGGTGAAAAACTGTTTTTT. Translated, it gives CASRDRGGEKLFF.

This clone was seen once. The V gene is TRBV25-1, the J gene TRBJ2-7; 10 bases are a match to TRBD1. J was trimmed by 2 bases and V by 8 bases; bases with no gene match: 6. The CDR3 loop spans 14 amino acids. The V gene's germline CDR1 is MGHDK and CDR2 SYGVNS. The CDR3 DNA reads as TGTGCCAGCGCCCCGGGACAGGGGACCTACGAGCAGTACTTC. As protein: CASAPGQGTYEQYF.

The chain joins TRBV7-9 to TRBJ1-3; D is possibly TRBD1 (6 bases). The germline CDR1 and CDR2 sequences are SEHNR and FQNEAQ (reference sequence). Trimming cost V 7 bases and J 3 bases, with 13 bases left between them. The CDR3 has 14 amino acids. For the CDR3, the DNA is TGTGCCAGCACCACGGGGGGCGGTGGAAACACCATATATTTT. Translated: CASTTGGGGNTIYF. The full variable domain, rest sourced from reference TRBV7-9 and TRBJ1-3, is DTGVSQNPRHKITKRGQNVTFRCDPISEHNRLYWYRQTLGQGPEFLTYFQNEAQLEKSRLLSDRFSAERPKGSFSTLEIQRTEQGDSAMYLCASTTGGGGNTIYFGEGSWLTVV.

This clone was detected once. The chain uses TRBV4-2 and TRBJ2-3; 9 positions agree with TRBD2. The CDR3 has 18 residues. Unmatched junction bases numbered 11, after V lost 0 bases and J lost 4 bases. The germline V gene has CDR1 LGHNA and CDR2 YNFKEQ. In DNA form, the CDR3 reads TGTGCCAGCAGCCAAGACGGGGGTGGAGGCGGGAGGGCAGATACGCAGTATTTT. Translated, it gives CASSQDGGGGGRADTQYF.

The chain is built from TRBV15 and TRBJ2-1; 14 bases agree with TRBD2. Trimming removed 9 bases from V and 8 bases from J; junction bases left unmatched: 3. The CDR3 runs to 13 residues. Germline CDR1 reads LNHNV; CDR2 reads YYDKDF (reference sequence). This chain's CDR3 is CATTSGRAYEQFF. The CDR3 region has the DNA TGTGCCACGACTAGCGGGAGGGCCTATGAGCAGTTCTTC.

The CDR3 DNA reads as TGTGCCAGCAGCCCTACTAGCGGGATCCTCTACGAGCAGTACTTC. Translation gives CASSPTSGILYEQYF. The J gene is TRBJ2-7, the V gene TRBV27, with 10 bases aligning to TRBD2. The CDR3 spans 15 residues. Germline lookup yields CDR1 MNHEY and CDR2 SMNVEV (reference sequence). The V and J ends lost 6 bases and 3 bases, in that order; junction bases with no gene match: 8.

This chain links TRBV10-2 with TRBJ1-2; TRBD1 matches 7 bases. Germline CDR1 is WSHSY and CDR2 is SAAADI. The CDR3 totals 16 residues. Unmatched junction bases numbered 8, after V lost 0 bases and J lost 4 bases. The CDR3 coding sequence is TGCGCCAGCAGTGAGTCGACGAGGGGGCTCTTCTATGGCTACACCTTC. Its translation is CASSESTRGLFYGYTF.

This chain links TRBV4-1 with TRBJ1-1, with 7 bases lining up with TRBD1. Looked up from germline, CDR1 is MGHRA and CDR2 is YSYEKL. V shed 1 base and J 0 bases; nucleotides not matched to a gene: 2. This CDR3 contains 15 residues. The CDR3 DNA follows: TGCGCCAGCAGCCAAGGGGACAGCTTGAACACTGAAGCTTTCTTT. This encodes CASSQGDSLNTEAFF.

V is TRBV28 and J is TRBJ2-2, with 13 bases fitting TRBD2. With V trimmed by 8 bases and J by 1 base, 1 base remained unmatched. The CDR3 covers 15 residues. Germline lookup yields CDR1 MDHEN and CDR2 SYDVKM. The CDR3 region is CASGLAGENTGELFF. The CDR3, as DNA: TGTGCCAGCGGACTAGCGGGAGAGAACACCGGGGAGCTGTTTTTT.

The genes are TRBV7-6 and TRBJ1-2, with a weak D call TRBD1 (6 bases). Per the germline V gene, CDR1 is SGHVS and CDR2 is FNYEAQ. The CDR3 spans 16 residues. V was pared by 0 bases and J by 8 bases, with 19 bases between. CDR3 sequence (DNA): TGTGCCAGCAGCTTAGCCACACAGGGTGATTGGGAGGGCTACACCTTC. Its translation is CASSLATQGDWEGYTF.